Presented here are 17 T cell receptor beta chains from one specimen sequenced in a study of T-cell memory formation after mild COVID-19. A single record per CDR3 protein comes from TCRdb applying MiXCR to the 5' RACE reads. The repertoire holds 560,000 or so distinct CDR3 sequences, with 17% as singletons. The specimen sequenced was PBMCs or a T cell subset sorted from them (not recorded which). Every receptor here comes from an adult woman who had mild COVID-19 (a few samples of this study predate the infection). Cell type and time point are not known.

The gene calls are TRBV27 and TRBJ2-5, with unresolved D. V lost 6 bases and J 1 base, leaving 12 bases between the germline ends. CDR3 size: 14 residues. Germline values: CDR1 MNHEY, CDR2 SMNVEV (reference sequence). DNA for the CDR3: TGTGCCAGCAGCTTCCGGGCCCCCCAAGAGACCCAGTACTTC. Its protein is CASSFRAPQETQYF.

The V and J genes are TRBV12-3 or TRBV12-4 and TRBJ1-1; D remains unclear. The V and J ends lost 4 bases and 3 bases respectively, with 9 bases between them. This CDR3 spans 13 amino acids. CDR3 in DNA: TGTGCCAGCAGTTCTCTAGGAGACACTGAAGCTTTCTTT. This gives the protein CASSSLGDTEAFF.

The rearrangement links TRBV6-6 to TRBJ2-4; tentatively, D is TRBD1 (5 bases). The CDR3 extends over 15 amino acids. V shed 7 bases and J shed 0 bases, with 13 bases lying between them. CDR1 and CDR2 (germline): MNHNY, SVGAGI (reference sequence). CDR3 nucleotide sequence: TGTGCCAGCACCTCGACAGTTCTAGCCAAAAACATTCAGTACTTC. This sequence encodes CASTSTVLAKNIQYF.

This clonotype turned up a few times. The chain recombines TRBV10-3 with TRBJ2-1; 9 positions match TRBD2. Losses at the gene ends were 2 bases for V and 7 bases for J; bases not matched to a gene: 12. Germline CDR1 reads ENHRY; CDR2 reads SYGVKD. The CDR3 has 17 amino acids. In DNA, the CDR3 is TGTGCCATCAGTGAGCCGGACGGCGGGGGGGTGGGAAATGAGCAGTTCTTC. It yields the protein CAISEPDGGGVGNEQFF.

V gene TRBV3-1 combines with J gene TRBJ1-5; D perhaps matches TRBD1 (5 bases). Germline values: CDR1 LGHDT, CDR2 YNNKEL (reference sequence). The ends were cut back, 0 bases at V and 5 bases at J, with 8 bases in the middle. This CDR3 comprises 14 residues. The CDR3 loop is CASSQDSRDQPQHF. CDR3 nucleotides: TGTGCCAGCAGCCAAGATAGCAGGGATCAGCCCCAGCATTTT.

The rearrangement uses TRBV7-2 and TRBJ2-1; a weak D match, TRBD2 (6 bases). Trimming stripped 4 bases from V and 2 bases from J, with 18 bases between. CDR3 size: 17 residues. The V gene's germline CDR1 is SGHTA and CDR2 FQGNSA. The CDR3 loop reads CASSSLHGGPTYNEQFF. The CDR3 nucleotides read TGTGCCAGCAGCTCACTCCACGGGGGACCTACCTACAATGAGCAGTTCTTC.

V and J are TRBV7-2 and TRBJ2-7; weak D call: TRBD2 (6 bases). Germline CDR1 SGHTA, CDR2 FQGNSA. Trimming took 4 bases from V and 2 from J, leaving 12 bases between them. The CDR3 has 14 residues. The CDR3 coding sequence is TGTGCCAGCAGCTCCTTTGCGGGACCCTACGAGCAGTACTTC. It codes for CASSSFAGPYEQYF.

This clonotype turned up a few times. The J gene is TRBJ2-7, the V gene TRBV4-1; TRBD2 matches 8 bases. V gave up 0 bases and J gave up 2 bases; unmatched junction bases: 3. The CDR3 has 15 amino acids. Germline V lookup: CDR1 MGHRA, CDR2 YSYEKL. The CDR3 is CASSQEGREAYEQYF. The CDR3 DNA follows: TGCGCCAGCAGCCAAGAAGGGCGGGAGGCCTACGAGCAGTACTTC.

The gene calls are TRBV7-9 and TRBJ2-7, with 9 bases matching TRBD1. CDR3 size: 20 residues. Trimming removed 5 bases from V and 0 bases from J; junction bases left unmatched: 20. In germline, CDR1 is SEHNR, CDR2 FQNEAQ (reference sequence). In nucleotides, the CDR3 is TGTGCCAGCAGCCAATTTCGGGACAGGGCTCGGAGCGGGACCTCCTACGAGCAGTACTTC. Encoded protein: CASSQFRDRARSGTSYEQYF.

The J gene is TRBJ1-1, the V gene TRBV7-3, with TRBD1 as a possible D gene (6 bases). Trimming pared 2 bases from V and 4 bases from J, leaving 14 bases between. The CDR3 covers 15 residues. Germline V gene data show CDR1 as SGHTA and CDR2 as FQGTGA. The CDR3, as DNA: TGTGCCAGCAGCTTAGGTCAGGGGACCATCACTGAAGCTTTCTTT. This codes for CASSLGQGTITEAFF.

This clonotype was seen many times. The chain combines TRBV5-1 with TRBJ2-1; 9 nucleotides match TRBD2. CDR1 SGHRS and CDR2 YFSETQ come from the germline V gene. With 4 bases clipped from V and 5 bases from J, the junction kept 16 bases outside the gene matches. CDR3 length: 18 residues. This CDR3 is CASSGRAGGRPRNNEQFF. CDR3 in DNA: TGCGCCAGCAGCGGTAGAGCGGGGGGCCGACCCAGAAACAATGAGCAGTTCTTC. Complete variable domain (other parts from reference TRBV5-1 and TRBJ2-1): KAGVTQTPRYLIKTRGQQVTLSCSPISGHRSVSWYQQTPGQGLQFLFEYFSETQRNKGNFPGRFSGRQFSNSRSEMNVSTLELGDSALYLCASSGRAGGRPRNNEQFFGPGTRLTVL.

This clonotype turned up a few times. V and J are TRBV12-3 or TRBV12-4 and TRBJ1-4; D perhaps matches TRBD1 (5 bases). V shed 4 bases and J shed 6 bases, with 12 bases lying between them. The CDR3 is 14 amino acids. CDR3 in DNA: TGTGCCAGCAGTTCATACAGGCGGCATGAAAAACTGTTTTTT. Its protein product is CASSSYRRHEKLFF.

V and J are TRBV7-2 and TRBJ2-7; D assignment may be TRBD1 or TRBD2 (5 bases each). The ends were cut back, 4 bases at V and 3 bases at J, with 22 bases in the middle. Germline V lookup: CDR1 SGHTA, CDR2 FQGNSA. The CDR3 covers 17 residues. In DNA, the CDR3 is TGTGCCAGCAGCTCACGACCGTACCCAGGGACCGTCTACGAGCAGTACTTC. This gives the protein CASSSRPYPGTVYEQYF.

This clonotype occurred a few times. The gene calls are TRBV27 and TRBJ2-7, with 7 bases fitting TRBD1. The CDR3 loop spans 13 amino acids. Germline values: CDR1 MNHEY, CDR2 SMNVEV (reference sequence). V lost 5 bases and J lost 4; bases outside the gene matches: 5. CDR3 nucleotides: TGTGCCAGCAGTAGAGGGACAGAATACGAGCAGTACTTC. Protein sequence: CASSRGTEYEQYF.

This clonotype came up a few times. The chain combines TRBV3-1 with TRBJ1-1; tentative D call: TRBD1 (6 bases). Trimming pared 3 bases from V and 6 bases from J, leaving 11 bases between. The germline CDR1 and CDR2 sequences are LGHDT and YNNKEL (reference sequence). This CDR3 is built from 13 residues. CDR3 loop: CASSHSRGSEAFF. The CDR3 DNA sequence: TGTGCCAGCAGCCATAGTAGGGGGTCTGAAGCTTTCTTT.

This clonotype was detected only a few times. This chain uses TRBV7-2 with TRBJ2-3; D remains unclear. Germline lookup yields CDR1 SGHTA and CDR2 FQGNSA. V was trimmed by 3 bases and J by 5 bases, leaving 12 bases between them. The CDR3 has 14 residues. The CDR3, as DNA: TGTGCCAGCAGCTTCGGCGGCGTGAGAGATACGCAGTATTTT. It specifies CASSFGGVRDTQYF.

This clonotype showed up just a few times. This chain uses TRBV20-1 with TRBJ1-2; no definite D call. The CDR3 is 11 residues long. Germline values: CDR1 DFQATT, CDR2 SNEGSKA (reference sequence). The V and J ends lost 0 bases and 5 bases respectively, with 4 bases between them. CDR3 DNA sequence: TGCAGTGCTAGAGAGGGGTATGGCTACACCTTC. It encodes CSAREGYGYTF.